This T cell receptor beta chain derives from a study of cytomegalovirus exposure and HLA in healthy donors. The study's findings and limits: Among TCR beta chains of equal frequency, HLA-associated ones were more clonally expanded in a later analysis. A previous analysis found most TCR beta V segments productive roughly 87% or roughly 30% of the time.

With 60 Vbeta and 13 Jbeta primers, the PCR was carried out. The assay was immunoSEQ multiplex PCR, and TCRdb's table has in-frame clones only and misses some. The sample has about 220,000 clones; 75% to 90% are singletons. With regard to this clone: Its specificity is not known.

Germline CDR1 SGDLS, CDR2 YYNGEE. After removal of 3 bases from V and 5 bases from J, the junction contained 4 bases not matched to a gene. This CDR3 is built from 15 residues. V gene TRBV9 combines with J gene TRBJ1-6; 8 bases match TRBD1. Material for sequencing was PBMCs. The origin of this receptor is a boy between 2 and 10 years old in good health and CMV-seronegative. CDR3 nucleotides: TGTGCCAGCAGCGCCGGACAGGGCGATAATTCACCCCTCCACTTT. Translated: CASSAGQGDNSPLHF.